This T cell receptor beta chain came from a study of blood T cells in healthy people across ages. The ends lost 6 bases at V and 3 bases at J; junction bases unmatched: 7. Looked up from germline, CDR1 is DFQATT and CDR2 is SNEGSKA (reference sequence). This CDR3 has 14 amino acids. The authors ran a second PCR of 7 to 11 cycles using a sample-barcoded 5' primer and a J-beta primer mix. TCRdb re-called the 5' RACE reads with MiXCR, one entry per CDR3 protein. The sample includes 800,000 to 1,000,000 distinct CDR3 sequences, about 48% seen only once; the top ten take over 10%. This clonotype has a handful of counts.

The receptor comes from a man younger than 40 in good health. The specimen sequenced was blood. The chain is built from TRBV20-1 and TRBJ2-3; 9 bases are shared with TRBD1. CDR3 bases: TGCAGTGCATTCCCGGGACAGGGAACAGATACGCAGTATTTT. It is translated as CSAFPGQGTDTQYF.